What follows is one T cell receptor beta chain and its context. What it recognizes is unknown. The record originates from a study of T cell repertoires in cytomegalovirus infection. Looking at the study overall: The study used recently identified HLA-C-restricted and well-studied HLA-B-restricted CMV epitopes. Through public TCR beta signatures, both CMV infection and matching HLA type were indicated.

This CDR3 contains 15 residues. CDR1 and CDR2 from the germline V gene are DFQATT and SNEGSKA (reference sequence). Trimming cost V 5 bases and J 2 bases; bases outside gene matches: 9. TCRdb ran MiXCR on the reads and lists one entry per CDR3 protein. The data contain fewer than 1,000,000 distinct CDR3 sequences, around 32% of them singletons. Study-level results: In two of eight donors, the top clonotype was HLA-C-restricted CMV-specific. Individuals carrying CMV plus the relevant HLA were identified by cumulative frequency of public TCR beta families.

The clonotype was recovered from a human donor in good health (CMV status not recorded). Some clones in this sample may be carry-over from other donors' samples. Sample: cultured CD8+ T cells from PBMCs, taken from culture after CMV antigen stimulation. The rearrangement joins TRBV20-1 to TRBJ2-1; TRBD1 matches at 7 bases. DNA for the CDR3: TGCAGTGCTGGGGACAGACCAGGCACCTACAATGAGCAGTTCTTC. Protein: CSAGDRPGTYNEQFF.